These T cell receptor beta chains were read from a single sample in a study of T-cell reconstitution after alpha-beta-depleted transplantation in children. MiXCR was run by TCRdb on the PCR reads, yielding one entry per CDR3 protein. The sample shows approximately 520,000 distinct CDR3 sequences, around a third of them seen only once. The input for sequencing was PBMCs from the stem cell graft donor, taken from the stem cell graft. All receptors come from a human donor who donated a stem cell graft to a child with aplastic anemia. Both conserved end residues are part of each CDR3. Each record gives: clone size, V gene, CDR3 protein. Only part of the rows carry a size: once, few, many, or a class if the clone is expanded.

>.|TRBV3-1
CASSQAGGGTEAFF
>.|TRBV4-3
CASSQRQGLEQYF
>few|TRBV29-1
CSVGGQPNTEAFF
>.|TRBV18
CASSPTLPAGVGEKLFF
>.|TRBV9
CASSADPGLANDGEQFF
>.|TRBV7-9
CASSLVGIARGTEAFF
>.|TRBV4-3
CASSQDLEVNTEAFF
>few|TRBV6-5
CASSYSPEGLAGYNEQFF
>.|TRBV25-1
CASRRPPAGDHEQYF
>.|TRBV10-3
CAISFGHRYGYTF
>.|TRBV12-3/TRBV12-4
CASSFVAGDTEAFF
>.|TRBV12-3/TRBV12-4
CASSLIRRDGQEQFF
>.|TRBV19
CASSLNTGTINEKLFF
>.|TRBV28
CASSFSGGASYNEQFF
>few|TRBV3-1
CASSHIAYNEQFF
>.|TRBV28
CASSQATVHNEQFF
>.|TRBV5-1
CASSNGPSGYKETQYF
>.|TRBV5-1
CASSLTGKENTEAFF
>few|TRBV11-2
CASSRTEVVTETQYF
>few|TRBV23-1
CASSQVEDRAYNEQFF
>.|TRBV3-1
CASSVGRNGYTF
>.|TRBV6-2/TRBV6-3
CASRDYPYEQYF
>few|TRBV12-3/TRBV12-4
CASSLASVREETQYF
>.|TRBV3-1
CASSQGTGLKTEAFF
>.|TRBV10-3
CAISPGPDTQYF
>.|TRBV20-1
CSARISGGTDTQYF
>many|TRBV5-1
CASSIGTHPTDTQYF
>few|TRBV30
CAWSEQGATEAFF
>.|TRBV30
CAWSASTDTQYF
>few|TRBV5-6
CASSGETSGRALNEQFF
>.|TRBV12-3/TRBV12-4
CASRLGTSGYEQYF
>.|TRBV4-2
CASSHETGGVYEQYF
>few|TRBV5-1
CASGVGSNYEQYF
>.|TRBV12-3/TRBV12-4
CASSQGQGRNSNQPQHF
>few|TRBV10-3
CAISDRVRGNTIYF
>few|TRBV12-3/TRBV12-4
CASSLLEGQGYGYTF
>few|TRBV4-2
CASSQEGNRNEKLFF
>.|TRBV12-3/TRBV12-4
CASTAGLLNNNEQFF
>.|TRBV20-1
CSARPGQGDQPQHF
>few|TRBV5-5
CASTDQGLGLVNTEAFF
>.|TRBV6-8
CASSPGTGAINYGYTF
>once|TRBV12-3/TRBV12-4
CASSGPGLQTDTQYF
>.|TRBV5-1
CASSRGLESETQYF
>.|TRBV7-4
CASSLEQGRPISCEQYF
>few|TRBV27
CASKERTDNSPLHF
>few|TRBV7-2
CASSLSWTGAGANVLTF
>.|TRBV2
CASRPTSGRIDEQFF
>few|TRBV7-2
CASSPPTRGSTDTQYF
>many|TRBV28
CASSGSYGYTF
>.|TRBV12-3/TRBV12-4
CASMKVAGVRNEQFF
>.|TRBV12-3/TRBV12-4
CASSFGHNYGYTF
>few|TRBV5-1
CASAEGAENTEAFF